The sequence of this T cell receptor (beta chain) was determined in a study of shared clonotypes between healthy human individuals. On the study more broadly: Three CD4 naive, three CD4 memory, two CD8 naive and one CD8 memory plate were used per donor.

CD45RO-negative, CCR7-positively selected cells formed the naive CD8 fraction, excluding terminally differentiated effector memory CD45RA+ cells. Deep was the level at which the assay was run. Measured with immunoSEQ multiplex PCR; TCRdb has only the in-frame clones, and not every one. The table includes about 800,000 clones, roughly 96% detected once. Notes on the study in general: Limitation of the genetic and exposure-history diversity represented came from the few donors.

For this clone: As yet, its antigen is unknown.

Trimming took 4 bases from V and 5 from J, leaving 18 bases between them. Germline values: CDR1 SGDLS, CDR2 YYNGEE. This CDR3 comprises 15 residues. This rearrangement joins TRBV9 to TRBJ2-5; the D gene is possibly TRBD1 (6 bases). This sequence originates from a man aged 25 to 40 in good health. Sample: naive CD8+ T cells sorted from blood. Here the CDR3 reads CASSQGRGVRETQYF. CDR3 bases: TGTGCCAGCAGCCAAGGCAGGGGAGTTAGGGAGACCCAGTACTTC.